The 9 T cell receptor beta chains in this list originate from one sample, sequenced in a study of cytomegalovirus exposure and HLA in healthy donors. Primers included in the PCR were 60 Vbeta and 13 Jbeta primers. TCRdb's copy holds only in-frame clones and misses some; the assay was immunoSEQ multiplex PCR. The sample records more than 150,000 clones, roughly 75% being singletons. What was sequenced was PBMCs. The receptors come from a woman aged 50 to 60 in good health and CMV-seropositive.

V is TRBV28 and J is TRBJ2-7, with TRBD1 as a possible D gene (5 bases). This CDR3 spans 15 amino acids. The V gene's germline CDR1 is MDHEN and CDR2 SYDVKM. Trimming stripped 1 base from V and 5 bases from J, with 15 bases between. For the CDR3, the DNA is TGTGCCAGCAGTTTATATAGCCAACTCAGGGACGAGCAGTACTTC. This translates into CASSLYSQLRDEQYF. Combining the CDR3 with reference TRBV28 and TRBJ2-7 gives the whole variable domain DVKVTQSSRYLVKRTGEKVFLECVQDMDHENMFWYRQDPGLGLRLIYFSYDVKMKEKGDIPEGYSVSREKKERFSLILESASTNQTSMYLCASSLYSQLRDEQYFGPGTRLTVT.

The genes are TRBV5-4 and TRBJ2-1, with TRBD2 as a possible D gene (7 bases). From germline, CDR1 is SGHNT and CDR2 YYREEE (reference sequence). This CDR3 is 16 amino acids long. Trimming pared 4 bases from V and 0 bases from J, leaving 14 bases between. CDR3 nucleotide sequence: TGTGCCAGCAGCCCCGGGGGGCAAAGCTCCTACAATGAGCAGTTCTTC. It encodes CASSPGGQSSYNEQFF.

This chain connects TRBV28 to TRBJ1-5; TRBD1 matches at 9 bases. Germline CDR1 is MDHEN and CDR2 is SYDVKM. This CDR3 region has 15 residues. The ends lost 3 bases at V and 2 bases at J; junction bases unmatched: 2. In DNA, the CDR3 is TGTGCCAGCAGTTTTCGGGACAGGGGCAATCAGCCCCAGCATTTT. Protein: CASSFRDRGNQPQHF.

V usage is TRBV27 and J usage is TRBJ1-4; 7 nucleotides line up with TRBD1. The germline V gene encodes CDR1 MNHEY and CDR2 SMNVEV (reference sequence). Losses at the gene ends were 6 bases for V and 4 bases for J; bases not matched to a gene: 2. This CDR3 spans 13 amino acids. The CDR3 reads CASRRQGNEKLFF. DNA of the CDR3: TGTGCCAGCAGGCGACAGGGTAATGAAAAACTGTTTTTT.

Regarding this clone: The identical CDR3 is also encoded by other nucleotide sequences in the sample. The chain is built from TRBV28 and TRBJ2-7; the match to TRBD1 covers 11 bases. Trimming at V came to 6 bases and at J to 7 bases, leaving 8 bases not matched to a gene. CDR1 is MDHEN and CDR2 is SYDVKM in the germline V gene. The CDR3 length is 14 residues. CDR3 nucleotide sequence: TGTGCCAGCAGCCGAGGGACAGGGGGAGGTGAGCAGTACTTC. It codes for CASSRGTGGGEQYF.

The V call is TRBV5-6, the J call TRBJ2-7; a weak D match, TRBD2 (6 bases). Deletions cut 5 bases from V and 4 bases from J, with 16 bases between. This CDR3 is 14 amino acids long. CDR1 and CDR2 from the germline V gene are SGHDT and YYEEEE. CDR3 sequence: CASSTGTLTYEQYF. The DNA for the CDR3 is TGTGCCAGCAGTACGGGGACTCTTACTTACGAGCAGTACTTC.

This clone was detected a few times. The chain has TRBV6-6 and TRBJ1-1; tentative D call: TRBD1 (5 bases). Germline values: CDR1 MNHNY, CDR2 SVGAGI (reference sequence). V was cut by 8 bases and J by 0 bases, with 13 bases left in between. The CDR3 extends over 14 amino acids. The CDR3 DNA reads as TGTGCCAGCGGTCCCGGGACTGTGAACACTGAAGCTTTCTTT. This gives the protein CASGPGTVNTEAFF.

The V and J genes are TRBV5-4 and TRBJ1-2; 10 bases line up with TRBD1. The V and J ends lost 6 bases and 7 bases, in that order; junction bases with no gene match: 15. The CDR3 runs 16 residues. Germline loops: CDR1 SGHNT, CDR2 YYREEE (reference sequence). In DNA, the CDR3 is TGTGCCAGCACCCGAACCCTTACAGACAGGGGGCTTGGCTACACCTTC. This gives the protein CASTRTLTDRGLGYTF.

This clone was seen a handful of times. The gene calls are TRBV19 and TRBJ1-1; perhaps TRBD1 as D (5 bases). Per the germline V gene, CDR1 is LNHDA and CDR2 is SQIVND (reference sequence). CDR3 size: 16 residues. Deletions cut 3 bases from V and 1 base from J, with 15 bases between. Here the CDR3 DNA reads TGTGCCAGTAGTATGAGAATTGGGGCGGCGAACACTGAAGCTTTCTTT. Translated, it gives CASSMRIGAANTEAFF.